This TCR beta chain was captured in a study of cytomegalovirus exposure and HLA in healthy donors. The J segment lost 3 bases and the V segment lost 5 bases, leaving 14 bases of the junction unmatched. The germline CDR1 and CDR2 sequences are SGHTA and FQGNSA. The CDR3 runs to 18 residues. The study ran its PCR with 60 Vbeta and 13 Jbeta primers. Data came from immunoSEQ multiplex PCR; TCRdb stores just in-frame clones and leaves some out. The data hold 130,000 or so clones, with 8% to 9.5% observed a single time. This clone has only a few counts. The TCR sequence derives from a middle-aged man in good health and CMV-seronegative. This chain links TRBV7-2 with TRBJ2-1, with 9 bases identical to TRBD1. Material for sequencing was PBMCs. This CDR3 is CASSTRGTGPNVYNEQFF. As DNA, the CDR3 is TGTGCCAGCAGCACGAGAGGGACAGGGCCCAATGTCTACAATGAGCAGTTCTTC.